This is a list of T cell receptor beta chains from one sample in a study of cytomegalovirus exposure and HLA in healthy donors. The data were produced by immunoSEQ multiplex PCR, yet TCRdb's version contains in-frame clones alone and is incomplete. The repertoire table contains about 210,000 clones. Sequencing input: PBMCs. These TCRs come from a woman under 40 in good health and CMV-seropositive. CDR3s include the opening cysteine and the closing phenylalanine or tryptophan. The D gene is left open where the match is weak.

TRBJ1-2,TRBV19,-,TGTGCCAGTAGTATCCTGGGACACTTGCGCTATGGCTACACCTTC,CASSILGHLRYGYTF
TRBJ2-3,TRBV19,-,TGTGCCAGTACAACAGATACCACGCAGTATTTT,CASTTDTTQYF
TRBJ2-1,TRBV11-2,-,TGTGCCAGCAGCTTAGTGTCGCAGGGGGGTGAGCAGTTCTTC,CASSLVSQGGEQFF
TRBJ2-7,TRBV18,TRBD2,TGTGCCAGCTCGCGGGGGTACGAGCAGTACTTC,CASSRGYEQYF
TRBJ1-4,TRBV6-1,-,TGTGCCAGCAATACCCCGGGGTTACTCAATGAAAAACTGTTTTTT,CASNTPGLLNEKLFF
TRBJ2-3,TRBV5-5,TRBD2,TGTGCCAGCAGCTCCCCAGCGGGGGGGCTCACAGATACGCAGTATTTT,CASSSPAGGLTDTQYF
TRBJ2-5,TRBV18,TRBD1,TGTGCCAGCCAGACAGGGGACGAGACCCAGTACTTC,CASQTGDETQYF
TRBJ1-1,TRBV18,-,TGTGCCAGCTCACCACCGGGACTCACGGGGAACACTGAAGCTTTCTTT,CASSPPGLTGNTEAFF
TRBJ2-7,TRBV30,TRBD1,TGTGCCTGGATGCCGGACAGGGGCTGGGCCGAGCAGTACTTC,CAWMPDRGWAEQYF
TRBJ2-7,TRBV27,TRBD2,TGTGCCAGCAGTTTGCGGCTAGCGGTAACCTACGAGCAGTACTTC,CASSLRLAVTYEQYF
TRBJ2-1,TRBV14,TRBD1,TGTGCCAGCAGCCAAGCGTACAGGGGGCTGCGGGAGCAGTTCTTC,CASSQAYRGLREQFF
TRBJ1-1,TRBV5-6,-,TGTGCCAGCAGCCCCTCTTCGGGTACTGAAGCTTTCTTT,CASSPSSGTEAFF
TRBJ2-1,TRBV7-2,-,TGTGCCAGCAGCTTAAGGTTCAGGGGCGGCAATGAGCAGTTCTTC,CASSLRFRGGNEQFF
TRBJ2-1,TRBV7-2,-,TGTGCCAGCAGCTTTGGGGACTTCCGCTACAATGAGCAGTTCTTC,CASSFGDFRYNEQFF
TRBJ2-1,TRBV7-6,-,TGTGCCAGCAGCTTAGCGCAGTCCAGGGGTGATGAGCAGTTCTTC,CASSLAQSRGDEQFF
TRBJ2-5,TRBV10-3,-,TGTGCCATCAGTGAGCCTAAGGAGGCTCAAGAGACCCAGTACTTC,CAISEPKEAQETQYF
TRBJ1-5,TRBV28,-,TGTGCCACCCTGGGGGGAGAAGATGGCAATCAGCCCCAGCATTTT,CATLGGEDGNQPQHF
TRBJ1-1,TRBV5-4,-,TGTGCCAGCAGCTCCTATGGAAAGGGGCCAAAAGCTTTCTTT,CASSSYGKGPKAFF
TRBJ2-2,TRBV29-1,-,TGCAGCGTTGCCGGGGTTCTTACCACCGGGGAGCTGTTTTTT,CSVAGVLTTGELFF
TRBJ2-2,TRBV6-5,TRBD2,TGTGCCAGCAGTTTGATTAGCGGGGTGCACACCGGGGAGCTGTTTTTT,CASSLISGVHTGELFF
TRBJ1-5,TRBV18,-,TGTGCCAGCTCCCGAGAGGGTACGAGCAATCAGCCCCAGCATTTT,CASSREGTSNQPQHF
TRBJ1-1,TRBV10-1,TRBD1,TGCGCCAGCAGTGCGGGACAGGGGTTTTCGGCTTTCTTT,CASSAGQGFSAFF
TRBJ1-1,TRBV19,-,TGTGCCTCCACTCCAGCGGGGTGGCCTGAAGCTTTCTTT,CASTPAGWPEAFF
TRBJ1-2,TRBV28,-,TGTGCCAGCAGACCCGACAGCTATGGCTACACCTTC,CASRPDSYGYTF
TRBJ1-1,TRBV27,-,TGTGCCAGCAGTTTCGACAGGATGAACACTGAAGCTTTCTTT,CASSFDRMNTEAFF
TRBJ2-7,TRBV7-8,-,TGTGCCAGCAGCTTAGACAGGGCGGGCGAGCAGTACTTC,CASSLDRAGEQYF
TRBJ1-4,TRBV15,TRBD1,TGTGCCACCAGCAGGACAGGGGCTAATGAAAAACTGTTTTTT,CATSRTGANEKLFF
TRBJ2-3,TRBV18,-,TGTGCCAGCTCACCAAATCTATCCACAGATACGCAGTATTTT,CASSPNLSTDTQYF
TRBJ1-1,TRBV6-5,TRBD1,TGTGCCAGCAGTGAACAGGGGGCGATGAGAGCTTTCTTT,CASSEQGAMRAFF
TRBJ1-2,TRBV6-1,TRBD1,TGTGCCAGCAGTGAATGGTTACAGGGGAATGGCTACACCTTC,CASSEWLQGNGYTF
TRBJ1-1,TRBV10-3,TRBD1,TGTGCCATCAGTGAGTCCAGGGGGCTGGGGACTGAAGCTTTCTTT,CAISESRGLGTEAFF
TRBJ2-7,TRBV10-3,TRBD2,TGTGCCATCAGTGATTCGACTAGCGGGAGATTCTACGAGCAGTACTTC,CAISDSTSGRFYEQYF
TRBJ1-6,TRBV6-6,-,TGTGCCAGCAGTTCTGGGGCAAATTCACCCCTCCACTTT,CASSSGANSPLHF
TRBJ2-7,TRBV14,TRBD1,TGTGCCAGCAGCCTAGGGACAGGGGTCGCCTACGAGCAGTACTTC,CASSLGTGVAYEQYF
TRBJ2-3,TRBV29-1,TRBD1,TGCAGCGTCCGGGACAGGGAAACAGATACGCAGTATTTT,CSVRDRETDTQYF
TRBJ1-2,TRBV18,-,TGTGCCAGCTCACCACCGGACGCCGGGGCGGGGAACTATGGCTACACCTTC,CASSPPDAGAGNYGYTF
TRBJ2-5,TRBV18,TRBD1,TGTGCCAGCTCACCCCAGGCGGGACAGGGGTTGGAGACCCAGTACTTC,CASSPQAGQGLETQYF
TRBJ2-5,TRBV5-6,TRBD2,TGTGCCAGCAGCCCCTACCCAAACGGGGGGAGGGAGACCCAGTACTTC,CASSPYPNGGRETQYF
TRBJ2-1,TRBV7-7,TRBD2,TGTGCCAGCAGCTCCCTCGGGACTAGCTACAATGAGCAGTTCTTC,CASSSLGTSYNEQFF
TRBJ2-2,TRBV5-1,-,TGCGCCAGCAGCTTGGGGGCAGCCGCGAACACCGGGGAGCTGTTTTTT,CASSLGAAANTGELFF